This T cell receptor (beta chain) was sequenced for a study of shared clonotypes between healthy human individuals (dated by TCRdb to 2018 to 2021). Background on the whole study: Two women and a few men aged 18 to 49 years were included in the cohort. For each donor, CD4 naive and CD4 memory were each run on three plates, CD8 naive on two plates, and CD8 memory on one plate. To estimate repertoire size and how much clonotypes are shared between individuals, the study performed deep sequencing of blood TCR repertoires from a handful of healthy adults. To increase sequencing depth and limit assay-specific biases, different laboratories used diverse techniques to prepare libraries and sequence TCR repertoires. Leukapheresis yielded between about 0.94 and 8.9 billion PBMCs per donor.

General study outcomes and caveats: Clonotypes shared by all four sorted-subset donors showed higher generation probabilities than non-shared clonotypes. About 4.5% of naive CD4, 3.5% of naive CD8, roughly 2.4% of memory CD4, and around 0.4% of memory CD8 clonotypes were shared across a few donors. Pairwise subsampling led to the expectation that sequencing depth would affect the degree of clonotype sharing among donors. Because the study included a small number of donors, the genetic and exposure-history diversity represented was limited. Sampling was restricted to blood, and TCR repertoires in tissue are likely to differ from TCR repertoires in blood. Estimated clonotype richness was generally larger for naive than for memory subsets. Incomplete sequencing was indicated by rarefaction of sorted-subset datasets, despite the large sequencing depth.

Using the deep immunoSEQ assay, TCR CDR3 regions were amplified from genomic DNA by multiplex PCR. For each cell subset, the extracted genomic DNA was distributed evenly across all wells of several immunoSEQ 96-well plates, and each plate served as one replicate. For sorted subsets, 200 to 250 ng of genomic DNA, equivalent to 25,000 to 35,000 T cell genomes, went into each replicate PCR. Purified libraries were measured with a Qubit 3.0 fluorometer, size-checked on a Bioanalyzer 2100, and measured again with the KAPA Library Quantification kit. Every immunoSEQ 96-well plate was sequenced on a separate single-read 150-cycle Illumina NextSeq 550 flow cell. From the authors' description of their analysis: Because the immunoSEQ output included only junctional sequences and no quality scores, the filtering could not be the same as the filtering used for full-length reads. To assign V/J genes and CDR3, sequences were annotated against IMGT germline references using PyIR, a Python wrapper for IgBLAST v1.9. Reads were filtered out if the reads had weak V/J assignments (E-value above 1e-6), no CDR3, stop codons, out-of-frame junctions, or ambiguous translated residues. V3J clonotypes were defined by identical inferred V gene, J gene, and CDR3 amino acid sequence. To compute the percentage overlap between repertoires, the number of shared unique clonotypes was divided by the size of the smaller repertoire. RTK rarefaction, the Chao1 estimator, and Recon v2.1 estimates of unobserved clonotypes were used to assess repertoire richness. Generation probabilities for all TCRbeta clonotypes obtained by the gDNA method from four donors were computed using OLGA. TCRdb holds this immuneACCESS table with in-frame rearrangements only. Some clones are missing; in checked studies, unresolved V genes explain under half, and the rest has no known cause. Clone size and V and J calls were adopted from that table, with D and trimming inferred from the DNA. Counted in this sample were roughly 2.2 million clones; 85% to 95% of them appeared once. The top ten clones comprise under 0.45% of the sample.

Donors were healthy HIV-negative adults with no recently reported acute infections or vaccinations. Every donor was a Caucasian adult living in Nashville, Tennessee, USA. Magnetic negative selection was used to enrich CD4+ T cells, after which naive cells were positively selected on CD45RA and the negative fraction became the memory subset. Blood was collected by leukapheresis, and PBMCs were isolated by Ficoll-Histopaque density gradient centrifugation and then cryopreserved in liquid nitrogen vapor phase. Purity and quantity of every magnetically sorted T cell population were checked by analytical flow cytometry. Genomic DNA was isolated from each sorted fraction and quantified by UV absorbance on a Nanodrop 2000c. V was cut back by 3 bases and J by 0 bases, leaving a gap of 9 bases between them. From its cysteine to its phenylalanine, the CDR3 spans 15 amino acids. Just CDR3 DNA is preserved here, 45 bases in frame from base 1. In the germline V gene, CDR1 corresponds to SNHLY and CDR2 to FYNNEI.

Concerning this clone itself: No cognate antigen has been identified for it. No much larger clonotype is one base removed from it; base qualities were not supplied.

This clonotype was sampled from a man between 18 and 29 years old in good health. Some clones in this sample may be carry-over from other donors' samples. The V gene is TRBV2 and the J gene is TRBJ1-5; a confident D gene designation cannot be given. Sequenced input: naive CD4+ T cells from PBMCs. Per the publication, the cell subset or site label means: CD45RA+ positively selected. The DNA sequence is given as TGTGCCAGCAGTGATCACACTCTTAGCAATCAGCCCCAGCATTTT. This sequence encodes CASSDHTLSNQPQHF.